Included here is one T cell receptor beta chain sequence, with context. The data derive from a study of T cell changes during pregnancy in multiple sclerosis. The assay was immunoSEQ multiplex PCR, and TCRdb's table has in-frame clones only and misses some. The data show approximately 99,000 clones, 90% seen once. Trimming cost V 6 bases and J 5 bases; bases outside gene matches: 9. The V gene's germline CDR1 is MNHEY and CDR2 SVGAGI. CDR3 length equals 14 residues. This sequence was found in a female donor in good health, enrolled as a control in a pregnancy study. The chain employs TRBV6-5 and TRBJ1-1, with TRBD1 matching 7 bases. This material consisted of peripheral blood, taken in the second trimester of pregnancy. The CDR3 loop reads CASRTTGRVTEAFF. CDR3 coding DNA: TGTGCCAGCAGAACGACAGGGCGAGTAACTGAAGCTTTCTTT.